This record looks at one TCR beta chain sequence and its context. The CDR3 totals 15 residues. CDR1 is SNHLY and CDR2 is FYNNEI in the germline V gene. V was cut by 2 bases and J by 2 bases, with 13 bases left in between. The PCR was carried out with 60 Vbeta primers and 13 Jbeta primers. The repertoire was sequenced with immunoSEQ multiplex PCR; TCRdb's copy has only in-frame clones and lacks some. The sample includes 120,000 to 150,000 clones, 75% to 90% of them seen just once. The sample comes from a study of cytomegalovirus exposure and HLA in healthy donors. The sequence was obtained from a woman in her thirties in good health and CMV-seronegative. V gene TRBV2 combines with J gene TRBJ2-7; D is perhaps TRBD2 (6 bases). The sample taken for sequencing was PBMCs. The CDR3 nucleotides are TGTGCCAGCAGTGAACGGGCGGGATTTCCCTACGAGCAGTACTTC. Amino acid sequence: CASSERAGFPYEQYF.